One sample yielded the 20 T cell receptor beta chains listed below, sequenced in a study of shared clonotypes between healthy human individuals. Measured with immunoSEQ multiplex PCR; TCRdb has only the in-frame clones, and not every one. This repertoire shows some 600,000 clones, about 96% found once; its top ten account for about 0.12%. Positive CCR7 selection of CD45RO-negative cells yielded the naive CD8 cells, and terminally differentiated effector memory CD45RA+ cells were excluded. The sample consisted of naive CD8+ T cells sorted from blood. These receptors all stem from a woman in her twenties or thirties in good health.

V and J are TRBV7-9 and TRBJ1-2; 8 positions match TRBD1. Germline V gene sequence: CDR1 SEHNR, CDR2 FQNEAQ (reference sequence). The CDR3 length is 15 residues. The ends lost 4 bases at V and 3 bases at J; junction bases unmatched: 7. The CDR3, as DNA: TGTGCCAGCAGCTCTTCGGGACAGGCTTACTATGGCTACACCTTC. Translation: CASSSSGQAYYGYTF.

With regard to this clone: A single base separates this from a much larger clone, so it may be a read error. Additional DNA sequences in this sample encode the identical CDR3. The J gene is TRBJ2-7, the V gene TRBV4-1; TRBD1 matches 11 bases. The CDR3 sequence is 14 residues long. Germline V CDR1 and CDR2: MGHRA, YSYEKL. J gave up 3 bases and V 4 bases, and 2 bases lay outside the gene matches. DNA for the CDR3: TGCGCCAGCAGCCCCGGGACAGGGGGCTACGAGCAGTACTTC. Its translation is CASSPGTGGYEQYF.

CDR3 nucleotide sequence: TGTGCCAGCAGCCCCCGGGACAGGGGAATAACCGGGGAGCTGTTTTTT. It specifies CASSPRDRGITGELFF. The chain combines TRBV7-9 with TRBJ2-2, with 10 bases lining up with TRBD1. The CDR3 loop spans 16 amino acids. V lost 5 bases, J lost 5 bases, and 8 bases stayed unmatched. Germline lookup yields CDR1 SEHNR and CDR2 FQNEAQ (reference sequence).

This chain uses TRBV28 with TRBJ2-1, with D possibly TRBD2 on 5 matching bases. CDR3 length equals 14 residues. The V end was cut by 7 bases, the J end by 0 bases, with 10 bases between. From germline, CDR1 is MDHEN and CDR2 SYDVKM. The CDR3 sequence is CASTAGNSYNEQFF. In DNA form, the CDR3 reads TGTGCCAGCACTGCGGGTAACTCCTACAATGAGCAGTTCTTC.

The chain has TRBV7-8 and TRBJ1-4; 10 bases fit TRBD1. The CDR3 spans 15 residues. V shed 5 bases and J 8 bases; nucleotides not matched to a gene: 8. Germline CDR1 is SGHVS and CDR2 is FQNEAQ. CDR3 DNA: TGTGCCAGCAGCGCTCGGACAGGGGGTGGCGAAAAACTGTTTTTT. Residues: CASSARTGGGEKLFF.

The chain combines TRBV7-6 with TRBJ2-2; weak D call: TRBD2 (6 bases). Germline CDR1 and CDR2: SGHVS and FNYEAQ. V was clipped by 4 bases and J by 0 bases, with 9 bases between them. CDR3 size: 15 residues. The CDR3 bases are TGTGCCAGCAGCTCGACTAGTACGAACACCGGGGAGCTGTTTTTT. Translation: CASSSTSTNTGELFF.

The count of this clone is one. The V gene is TRBV28, the J gene TRBJ2-5; 10 bases are a match to TRBD2. CDR1 and CDR2 from the germline V gene are MDHEN and SYDVKM. The CDR3 consists of 17 residues. The V segment lost 4 bases and the J segment 11 bases; nucleotides outside the gene matches: 19. CDR3 amino acids: CASSYPPEREGPSEQYF. CDR3 bases: TGTGCCAGCAGTTACCCCCCAGAGCGGGAGGGGCCCTCGGAGCAGTACTTC.

The chain is built from TRBV4-1 and TRBJ2-1; the match to TRBD2 covers 15 bases. The CDR3 sequence is 15 residues long. The trim removed 3 bases at V and 7 bases at J, leaving 1 base unmatched. From germline, CDR1 is MGHRA and CDR2 YSYEKL. The CDR3 region is CASSQGLAGGNEQFF. Here the CDR3 DNA reads TGCGCCAGCAGCCAGGGACTAGCGGGAGGTAATGAGCAGTTCTTC.

CDR3 sequence (DNA): TGTGCCAGCAGCGAAGACTCGGACAGACTATTCGGGGAGCTGTTTTTT. Its protein product is CASSEDSDRLFGELFF. The V gene is TRBV7-9, the J gene TRBJ2-2; perhaps TRBD1 as D (6 bases). From germline, CDR1 is SEHNR and CDR2 FQNEAQ (reference sequence). Trimming left V 5 bases short and J 7 bases short, with 20 bases between. This CDR3 contains 16 residues.

The chain couples TRBV28 to TRBJ2-1; 10 bases agree with TRBD1. The CDR3 totals 15 residues. The germline V gene encodes CDR1 MDHEN and CDR2 SYDVKM. J was trimmed by 4 bases and V by 4 bases; bases with no gene match: 4. The CDR3 protein is CASSSTGGAYNEQFF. The DNA of the CDR3 is TGTGCCAGCAGTTCGACAGGGGGCGCATACAATGAGCAGTTCTTC.

As DNA, the CDR3 is TGTGCCAGCATACCACTAGATTTTCCCTACGAGCAGTACTTC. Its translation is CASIPLDFPYEQYF. The V gene is TRBV21-1, the J gene TRBJ2-7; the table's D call of TRBD2 was not tested on the DNA. TRBV21-1 counts as a pseudogene. The CDR3 covers 14 residues.

CDR3 loop: CASRGYRDQAINYGYTF. CDR3 in DNA: TGTGCCAGCAGAGGATACCGGGACCAAGCGATTAACTATGGCTACACCTTC. V is TRBV2 and J is TRBJ1-2, with TRBD1 as a possible D gene (5 bases). V lost 6 bases and J 1 base, leaving 21 bases between the germline ends. This CDR3 contains 17 residues. Germline assignment: CDR1 SNHLY and CDR2 FYNNEI.

The CDR3 protein is CASNIPTGNLSGWYGYTF. The CDR3 nucleotides are TGTGCCAGCAATATCCCAACAGGGAATCTCTCAGGTTGGTATGGCTACACCTTC. The rearrangement uses TRBV27 and TRBJ1-2; D might be TRBD1 (6 bases). V dropped 7 bases and J dropped 5 bases, with 29 bases sitting between them. This CDR3 has 18 amino acids. Germline V gives CDR1 MNHEY, CDR2 SMNVEV (reference sequence).

The chain carries TRBV10-3 and TRBJ1-4; D not certain. Trimming removed 0 bases at V and 0 bases at J, with 5 bases between. The CDR3 runs to 15 residues. The germline gives CDR1 ENHRY, CDR2 SYGVKD. In nucleotides, the CDR3 is TGTGCCATCAGTGAGTCTGATGCAACTAATGAAAAACTGTTTTTT. As protein: CAISESDATNEKLFF.

This clone was seen once. The chain is built from TRBV19 and TRBJ1-5; tentatively, D is TRBD1 (5 bases). V was clipped by 8 bases and J by 4 bases, with 15 bases between them. The CDR3 contains 14 residues. Germline assignment: CDR1 LNHDA and CDR2 SQIVND (reference sequence). DNA for the CDR3: TGTGCCAGTGAGGGACTCTGGGGAAATCAGCCCCAGCATTTT. It yields the protein CASEGLWGNQPQHF.

V and J are TRBV2 and TRBJ2-7, with D hard to call. The CDR3 sequence is 12 residues long. Trimming shortened V by 4 bases and J by 7 bases, and 11 bases separated the two germline ends. Germline V gene data show CDR1 as SNHLY and CDR2 as FYNNEI. Written as DNA, the CDR3 is TGTGCCAGCAGTGGGGCAGACCGGGAGCAGTACTTC. Its translation is CASSGADREQYF.

This chain uses TRBV20-1 with TRBJ2-7; maybe TRBD1 (5 bases). The length of the CDR3 is 11 residues. V lost 7 bases, J lost 3 bases, and 10 bases lay in between. Germline values: CDR1 DFQATT, CDR2 SNEGSKA (reference sequence). CDR3 region: CSGQDNYEQYF. CDR3 nucleotides: TGCAGTGGTCAGGACAACTACGAGCAGTACTTC.

This clone was picked up one time. The V gene is TRBV29-1, the J gene TRBJ2-7; D uncertain. CDR1 is SQVTM, CDR2 ANQGSEA, per germline. The CDR3 extends over 12 amino acids. Trimming left V 0 bases short and J 3 bases short, with 6 bases between. CDR3 protein: CSVEDRYYEQYF. DNA of the CDR3: TGCAGCGTTGAAGACCGATACTACGAGCAGTACTTC.

The genes are TRBV28 and TRBJ2-1; possibly TRBD1 for D (6 bases). Germline CDR1 is MDHEN and CDR2 is SYDVKM. With 3 bases removed from V and 8 bases from J, the gap between germline ends came to 11 bases. CDR3 length equals 13 residues. CDR3 region: CASSLGRGYEQFF. Here the CDR3 DNA reads TGTGCCAGCAGTTTGGGAAGGGGGTATGAGCAGTTCTTC.

The chain has TRBV27 and TRBJ1-5, with D possibly matching TRBD1 (5 bases). Trimming pared 5 bases from V and 0 bases from J, leaving 11 bases between. This CDR3 has 15 residues. Germline V CDR1 and CDR2: MNHEY, SMNVEV (reference sequence). The CDR3 nucleotides are TGTGCCAGCAGTAATGACAGAGTTAGCAATCAGCCCCAGCATTTT. It is translated as CASSNDRVSNQPQHF.